The TCR beta chain under discussion was sequenced for a study of T cells in narcolepsy. Study-level results: Autoreactive clone sequences were missing from some blood memory CD4+ repertoires.

About this clone itself: Its antigen is as yet unknown.

Trimming removed 0 bases from V and 1 base from J; junction bases left unmatched: 6. CDR3 size: 19 residues. Germline V lookup: CDR1 LNHNV, CDR2 YYDKDF (reference sequence). This table comes from immunoSEQ multiplex PCR, and its TCRdb copy is limited to in-frame clones, with some not included. In the table there are 35,000 to 40,000 clones, 70% to 90% of which are singletons. Sequencing was done on a sample of CD45RA- memory CD4+ T cells from PBMCs. The TCR was taken from a human donor with narcolepsy. J is TRBJ2-6 and V is TRBV15; 10 nucleotides match TRBD1. Here the CDR3 reads CATSRDRGTGVSGANVLTF. The CDR3 DNA is TGTGCCACCAGCAGAGATCGCGGGACAGGGGTATCTGGGGCCAACGTCCTGACTTTC. Complete variable domain (other parts from reference TRBV15 and TRBJ2-6): DAMVIQNPRYQVTQFGKPVTLSCSQTLNHNVMYWYQQKSSQAPKLLFHYYDKDFNNEADTPDNFQSRRPNTSFCFLDIRSPGLGDTAMYLCATSRDRGTGVSGANVLTFGAGSRLTVL.